This T cell receptor (beta chain) was profiled in a study of vaccination effects on CD4 cells after COVID-19. As concerns this clone: The antigen is undetermined.

Antigen-specific CD4+ T cell clonotypes were called by their expansion after viral peptide-pool culture in ViraFEST. A 10-day culture period preceded the isolation of CD4+ T cells. This individual tested PCR-positive for SARS-CoV-2 infection between March and December 2020. The participants, recipients of two vaccine doses, got either BNT162b2 or mRNA-1273. Data came from immunoSEQ multiplex PCR; TCRdb stores just in-frame clones and leaves some out. The table shows about 18,000 clones, with over 60% occurring only once. The material was CD4+ T cells from PBMCs cultured with SARS-CoV-2 spike peptides, obtained after COVID-19 vaccination. The source is a human donor who had a prior SARS-CoV-2 infection.

CDR3 bases: TGCAGTGCTAGTTCCGAGACATTGGACTACGAGCAGTACTTC. It codes for CSASSETLDYEQYF. The chain couples TRBV20-1 to TRBJ2-7; D not certain. V was clipped by 3 bases and J by 3 bases, with 15 bases between them. The germline V gene has CDR1 DFQATT and CDR2 SNEGSKA (reference sequence). The CDR3 spans 14 residues.